This T cell receptor beta chain was identified in a study of T cell changes during pregnancy in multiple sclerosis. Only in-frame clones appear in the TCRdb table, and some are missing; sequencing was by immunoSEQ multiplex PCR. The sample shows roughly 79,000 clones, around nine tenths of them seen only once. This CDR3 is built from 15 residues. Germline CDR1 reads LNHDA; CDR2 reads SQIVND (reference sequence). The V and J ends lost 5 bases and 3 bases respectively, with 13 bases between them. The starting material was CD4+ T cells from peripheral blood mononuclear cells, obtained before pregnancy. The J gene is TRBJ1-4, the V gene TRBV19; possible D gene TRBD1, 5 bases. This TCR derives from a female donor with multiple sclerosis, enrolled in a pregnancy study. The CDR3: CASSAQGLPNEKLFF. The CDR3, as DNA: TGTGCCAGTAGTGCCCAGGGATTGCCTAATGAAAAACTGTTTTTT.